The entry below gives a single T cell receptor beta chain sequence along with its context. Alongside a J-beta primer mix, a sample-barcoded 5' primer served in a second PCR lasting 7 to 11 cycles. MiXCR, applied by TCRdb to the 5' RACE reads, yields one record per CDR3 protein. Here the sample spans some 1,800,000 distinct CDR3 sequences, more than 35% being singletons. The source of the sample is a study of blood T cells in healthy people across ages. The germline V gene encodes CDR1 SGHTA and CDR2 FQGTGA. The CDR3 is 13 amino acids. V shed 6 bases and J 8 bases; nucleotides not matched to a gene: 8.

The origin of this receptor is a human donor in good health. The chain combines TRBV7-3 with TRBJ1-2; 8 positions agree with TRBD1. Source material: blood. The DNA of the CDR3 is TGTGCCAGCAGACTTGGACAGGGCGACGGCTACACCTTC. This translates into CASRLGQGDGYTF.